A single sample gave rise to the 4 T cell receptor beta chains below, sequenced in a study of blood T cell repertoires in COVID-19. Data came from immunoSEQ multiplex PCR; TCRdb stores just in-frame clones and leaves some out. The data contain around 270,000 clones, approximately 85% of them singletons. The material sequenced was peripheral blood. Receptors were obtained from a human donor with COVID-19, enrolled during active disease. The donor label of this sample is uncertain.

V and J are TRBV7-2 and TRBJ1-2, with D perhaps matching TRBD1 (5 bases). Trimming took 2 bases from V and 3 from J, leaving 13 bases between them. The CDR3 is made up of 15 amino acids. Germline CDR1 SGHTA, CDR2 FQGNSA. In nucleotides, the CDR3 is TGTGCCAGCAGCTTACCAGGGCGAGGTGACTATGGCTACACCTTC. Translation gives CASSLPGRGDYGYTF. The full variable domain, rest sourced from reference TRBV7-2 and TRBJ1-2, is GAGVSQSPSNKVTEKGKDVELRCDPISGHTALYWYRQSLGQGLEFLIYFQGNSAPDKSGLPSDRFSAERTGGSVSTLTIQRTQQEDSAVYLCASSLPGRGDYGYTFGSGTRLTVV.

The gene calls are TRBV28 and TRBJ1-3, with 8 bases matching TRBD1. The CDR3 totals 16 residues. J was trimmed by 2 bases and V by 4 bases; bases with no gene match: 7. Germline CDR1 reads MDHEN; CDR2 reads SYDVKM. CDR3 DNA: TGTGCCAGCAGTTCACCTAAGACAGGGGCTGGAAACACCATATATTTT. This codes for CASSSPKTGAGNTIYF.

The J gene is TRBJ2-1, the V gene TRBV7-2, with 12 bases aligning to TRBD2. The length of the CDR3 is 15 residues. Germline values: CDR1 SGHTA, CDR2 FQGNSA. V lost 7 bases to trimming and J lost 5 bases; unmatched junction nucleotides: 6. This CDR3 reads CASILAGGPDNEQFF. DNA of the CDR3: TGTGCCAGCATTCTAGCGGGAGGGCCTGACAATGAGCAGTTCTTC.

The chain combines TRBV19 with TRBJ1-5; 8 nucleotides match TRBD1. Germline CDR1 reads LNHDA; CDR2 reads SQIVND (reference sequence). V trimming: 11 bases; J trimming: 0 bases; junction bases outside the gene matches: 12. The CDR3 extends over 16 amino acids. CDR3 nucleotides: TGTGCCGGGGATAAGGACAGGGCATATAGCAATCAGCCCCAGCATTTT. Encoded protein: CAGDKDRAYSNQPQHF.